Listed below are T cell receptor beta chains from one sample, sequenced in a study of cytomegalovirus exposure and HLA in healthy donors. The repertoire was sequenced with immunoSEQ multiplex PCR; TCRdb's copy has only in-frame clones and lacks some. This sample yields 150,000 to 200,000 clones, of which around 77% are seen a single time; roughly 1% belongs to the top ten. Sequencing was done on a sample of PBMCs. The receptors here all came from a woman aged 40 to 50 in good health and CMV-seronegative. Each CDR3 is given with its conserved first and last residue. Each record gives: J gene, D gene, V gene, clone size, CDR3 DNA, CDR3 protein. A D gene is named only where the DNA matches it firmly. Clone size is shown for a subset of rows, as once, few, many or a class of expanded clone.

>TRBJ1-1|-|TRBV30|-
TGTGCCTGGAGTGGGTTGGGAGCGGCGGGGGCTGAAGCTTTCTTT
CAWSGLGAAGAEAFF
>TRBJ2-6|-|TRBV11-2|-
TGTGCCAGCAGCCCTAACAGCCATGGGGCCAACGTCCTGACTTTC
CASSPNSHGANVLTF
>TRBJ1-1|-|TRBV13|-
TGTGCCAGCAGCTTAGGCATGGGAGCGGAAGCTTTCTTT
CASSLGMGAEAFF
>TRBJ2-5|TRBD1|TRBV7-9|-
TGTGCCAGCAGCTTCTCGACAGGGGTAGAGACCCAGTACTTC
CASSFSTGVETQYF
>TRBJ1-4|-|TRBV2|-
TGTGCCAGCATGGGGCAGATCAATGAAAAACTGTTTTTT
CASMGQINEKLFF
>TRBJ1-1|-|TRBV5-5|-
TGTGCCAGCAGCTTCTGGGGGGGTGGGGGCACTGAAGCTTTCTTT
CASSFWGGGGTEAFF
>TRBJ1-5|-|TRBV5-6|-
TGTGCCAGCAGCTCTACCTCAGGGAGGTACATCCTTCGGGGTCAGCCCCAGCATTTT
CASSSTSGRYILRGQPQHF
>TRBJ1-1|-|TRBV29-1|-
TGCAGCGTTGAGGAGCAGCTCGGTCGGAACACTGAAGCTTTCTTT
CSVEEQLGRNTEAFF
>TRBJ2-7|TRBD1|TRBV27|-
TGTGCCAGCAGCCGCAATTCCGGGACAGGGAACTACGAGCAGTACTTC
CASSRNSGTGNYEQYF
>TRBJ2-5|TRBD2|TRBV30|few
TGTGCCTGGAGTGTAGGGATGACTAGCGGGAGTCGAGAGACCCAGTACTTC
CAWSVGMTSGSRETQYF
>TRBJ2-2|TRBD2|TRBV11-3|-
TGTGCCAGCAGCCATGGACTAGCGGGAGGATCTGTTAGGGAGCTGTTTTTT
CASSHGLAGGSVRELFF
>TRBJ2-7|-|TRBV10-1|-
TGCGCCAGCAGTGAGTCTAAGGGGACCTACGAGCAGTACTTC
CASSESKGTYEQYF
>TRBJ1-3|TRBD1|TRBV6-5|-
TGTGCCAGCACCCGGACAGGGACAGGAAACACCATATATTTT
CASTRTGTGNTIYF
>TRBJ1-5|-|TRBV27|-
TGTGCCAGCAGTTCCTCTCCTGCAGGCCTGGAATATAGCAATCAGCCCCAGCATTTT
CASSSSPAGLEYSNQPQHF
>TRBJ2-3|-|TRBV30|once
TGTGCCTGTCGACCACAGGGGACTAGCACAGATACGCAGTATTTT
CACRPQGTSTDTQYF
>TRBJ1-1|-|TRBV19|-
TGTGCCAGTAGGCGGGAGGGGGGAAACACTGAAGCTTTCTTT
CASRREGGNTEAFF
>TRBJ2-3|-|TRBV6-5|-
TGTGCCAGCAGGAGGGGGGCGGGGGCAGATACGCAGTATTTT
CASRRGAGADTQYF
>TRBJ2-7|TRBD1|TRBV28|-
TGTGCCAGCAGGAAAGGGACAGTCTCTAAAGGCGAGCAGTACTTC
CASRKGTVSKGEQYF
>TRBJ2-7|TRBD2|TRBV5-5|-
TGTGCCAGCAGCTTGGGGCGGGAGAGAACCTACGAGCAGTACTTC
CASSLGRERTYEQYF
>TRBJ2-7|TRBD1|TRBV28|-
TGTGCCAGCAGCCCAGGGACAGGGGCCTCCTACGAGCAGTACTTC
CASSPGTGASYEQYF
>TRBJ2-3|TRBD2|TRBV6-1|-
TGTGCCAGCAGTGATCGGTCGGGGAGGGGTGGATCAGATACGCAGTATTTT
CASSDRSGRGGSDTQYF
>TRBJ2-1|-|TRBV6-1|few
TGTGCCAGCACCGTGCATTATTCAAGCGATGAGCAGTTCTTC
CASTVHYSSDEQFF
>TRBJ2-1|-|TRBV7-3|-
TGTGCCAGCAGCTCCGTGGGCCACAATGAGCAGTTCTTC
CASSSVGHNEQFF
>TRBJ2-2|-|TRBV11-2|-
TGTGCCAGCAGCTTAGGGTTGCAGGGGACCGGGGAGCTGTTTTTT
CASSLGLQGTGELFF
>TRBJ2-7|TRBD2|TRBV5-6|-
TGTGCCAGCAGCCTGACTAGCGGCTACGAGCAGTACTTC
CASSLTSGYEQYF
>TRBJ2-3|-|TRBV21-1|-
TGTGCCAGCAGCAAATTCGCCGAGGAGTTAGCGTCTCATGTTGATACGCAGTATTTT
CASSKFAEELASHVDTQYF
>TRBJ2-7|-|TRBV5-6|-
TGTGCCAGCAGCCGCCTACCCCCACAACTATCATACGAGCAGTACTTC
CASSRLPPQLSYEQYF
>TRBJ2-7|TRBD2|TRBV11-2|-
TGTGCCAGCAGCTTCGGATGGCGGGAGCCCACCTACGAGCAGTACTTC
CASSFGWREPTYEQYF
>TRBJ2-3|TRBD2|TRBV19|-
TGTGCCAGCTCGACTAGCGGACAAGATACGCAGTATTTT
CASSTSGQDTQYF
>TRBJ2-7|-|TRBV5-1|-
TGCGCCAGCAGCTTGTTAGGGGCGCGAGAAGAGCAGTACTTC
CASSLLGAREEQYF
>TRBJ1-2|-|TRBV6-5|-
TGTGCCAGCAGTCCCCCGACAGTCGCTGTGGATGGCTACACCTTC
CASSPPTVAVDGYTF
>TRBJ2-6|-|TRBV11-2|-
TGTGCCAGCAGCCAAGAGGCAGGGGCTGGCTCTGGGGCCAACGTCCTGACTTTC
CASSQEAGAGSGANVLTF
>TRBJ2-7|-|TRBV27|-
TGTGCCAGCAGTTTCGGGGGAAGCTCCTACGAGCAGTACTTC
CASSFGGSSYEQYF
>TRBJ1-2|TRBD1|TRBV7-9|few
TGTGCCAGCAGCTTAGGACAGGGGGCCCAAGGCTACACCTTC
CASSLGQGAQGYTF
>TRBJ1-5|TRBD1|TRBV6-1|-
TGTGCCAGCACCTCGACAGGGCCCCATCAGCCCCAGCATTTT
CASTSTGPHQPQHF
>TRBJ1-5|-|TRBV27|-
TGTGCCAGCAGTTTATCCTATAGCAATCAGCCCCAGCATTTT
CASSLSYSNQPQHF
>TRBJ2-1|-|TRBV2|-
TGTGCCAGCATACTAGGCTCCTACAATGAGCAGTTCTTC
CASILGSYNEQFF
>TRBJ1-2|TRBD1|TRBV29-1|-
TGCAGCGCCCACGACAGGGTTGGCTATGGCTACACCTTC
CSAHDRVGYGYTF
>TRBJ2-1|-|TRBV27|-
TGTGCCAGCAGCCCTCTGTTAGCCTACAATGAGCAGTTCTTC
CASSPLLAYNEQFF
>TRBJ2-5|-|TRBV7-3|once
TGTGCCAGCAGCCGGGTGGGGGGGCACGAGACCCAGTACTTC
CASSRVGGHETQYF
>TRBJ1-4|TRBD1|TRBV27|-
TGTGCCAGCAGTTTTCTAGGGACAGGGCAAGAAAAACTGTTTTTT
CASSFLGTGQEKLFF
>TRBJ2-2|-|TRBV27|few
TGTGCCAGCAGCGGTGGGAGGCACACCGGGGAGCTGTTTTTT
CASSGGRHTGELFF
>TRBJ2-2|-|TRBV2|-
TGTGCCAGCAGTGGGGGACTTGGCACCGGGGAGCTGTTTTTT
CASSGGLGTGELFF
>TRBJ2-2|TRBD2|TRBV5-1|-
TGCGCCAGCAGCGCCGGGACTAGCGCCGGGGAGCTGTTTTTT
CASSAGTSAGELFF
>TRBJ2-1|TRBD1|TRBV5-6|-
TGTGCCAGCAGCAGACGGACAGGGGGAAAAGGCAATGAGCAGTTCTTC
CASSRRTGGKGNEQFF
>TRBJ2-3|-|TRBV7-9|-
TGTGCCAGCAGCTTCACAGTACAGGGAGAAACGCAGTATTTT
CASSFTVQGETQYF
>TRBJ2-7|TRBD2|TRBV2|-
TGTGCCAGCAGGGGACTAGCGGGAGGGCCGAGCTCCTACGAGCAGTACTTC
CASRGLAGGPSSYEQYF
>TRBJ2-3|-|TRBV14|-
TGTGCCAGCAGCCGTCAGGCAGATACGCAGTATTTT
CASSRQADTQYF
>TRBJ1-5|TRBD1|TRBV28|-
TGTGCCAGCAGTCGGCGGGACAGGGCTTATCAGCCCCAGCATTTT
CASSRRDRAYQPQHF
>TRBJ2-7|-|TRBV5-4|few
TGTGCCAGCAGCTGGACTACCACCTACGAGCAGTACTTC
CASSWTTTYEQYF
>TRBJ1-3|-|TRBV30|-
TGTGCCTGGAGTCCCCTCGGGGGGACTGGAAACACCATATATTTT
CAWSPLGGTGNTIYF
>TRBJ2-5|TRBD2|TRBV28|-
TGTGCCAGCAGCCCCGGGACTAGCGGGTTCCAAGAGACCCAGTACTTC
CASSPGTSGFQETQYF
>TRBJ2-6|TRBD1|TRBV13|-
TGTGCCAGCAGCTTAAACAGGGGATCTGGGGCCAACGTCCTGACTTTC
CASSLNRGSGANVLTF
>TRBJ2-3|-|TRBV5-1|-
TGCGCCAGCATGGAGCAGATAAACACAGATACGCAGTATTTT
CASMEQINTDTQYF
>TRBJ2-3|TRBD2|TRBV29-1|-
TGCAGCGTATCGGGAGGGCCGGGCACAGATACGCAGTATTTT
CSVSGGPGTDTQYF
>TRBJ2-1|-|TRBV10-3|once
TGTGCCATCAGTGAAAGGGGACTCTCGTATGAGCAGTTCTTC
CAISERGLSYEQFF